This entry features one T cell receptor beta chain sequence. This entry comes from a study of T cell repertoires in cytomegalovirus infection. The wider study: Public signatures in TCR beta pointed to CMV infection and matching HLA type.

TCRdb recomputed calls from the reads with MiXCR, one row per CDR3 protein. This table has around 530,000 distinct CDR3 sequences, about 15% appearing once. In germline, CDR1 is SGHRS, CDR2 YFSETQ. V lost 2 bases and J lost 4; bases outside the gene matches: 17. There are 19 residues in the CDR3. This chain joins TRBV5-1 and TRBJ2-1, with TRBD1 matching over 8 bases. The source material was CD8+ T cells from PBMCs. This sequence originates from a human donor in good health (CMV status not recorded). Some clones in this sample may be carry-over from other donors' samples. CDR3 protein: CASSFPRDRNTLWYNEQFF. In nucleotides, the CDR3 is TGCGCCAGCAGCTTTCCCCGGGACAGGAACACTTTGTGGTACAATGAGCAGTTCTTC.